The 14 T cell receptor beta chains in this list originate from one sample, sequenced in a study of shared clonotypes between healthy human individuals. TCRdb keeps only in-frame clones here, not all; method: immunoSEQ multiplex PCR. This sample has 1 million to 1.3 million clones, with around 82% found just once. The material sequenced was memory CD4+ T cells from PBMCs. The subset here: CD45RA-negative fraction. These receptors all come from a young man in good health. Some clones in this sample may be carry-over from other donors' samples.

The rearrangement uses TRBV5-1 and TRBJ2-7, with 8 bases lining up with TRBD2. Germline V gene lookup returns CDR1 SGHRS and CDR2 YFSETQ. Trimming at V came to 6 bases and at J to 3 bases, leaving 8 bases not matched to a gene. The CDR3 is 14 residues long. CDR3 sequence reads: CASNPRSGSYEQYF. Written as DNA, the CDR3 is TGCGCCAGCAACCCGCGGAGCGGGAGCTACGAGCAGTACTTC.

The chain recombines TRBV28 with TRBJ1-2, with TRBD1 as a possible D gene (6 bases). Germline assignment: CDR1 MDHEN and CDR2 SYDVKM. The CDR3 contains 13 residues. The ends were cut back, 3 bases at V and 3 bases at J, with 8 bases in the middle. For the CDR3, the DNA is TGTGCCAGCAGTTTCGGGGGGCACTATGGCTACACCTTC. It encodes CASSFGGHYGYTF.

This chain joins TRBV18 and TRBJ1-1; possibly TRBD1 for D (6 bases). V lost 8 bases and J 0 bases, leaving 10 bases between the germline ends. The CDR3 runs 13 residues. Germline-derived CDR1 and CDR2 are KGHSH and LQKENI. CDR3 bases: TGTGCCAGCCTCGGGGGCATGAACACTGAAGCTTTCTTT. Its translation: CASLGGMNTEAFF.

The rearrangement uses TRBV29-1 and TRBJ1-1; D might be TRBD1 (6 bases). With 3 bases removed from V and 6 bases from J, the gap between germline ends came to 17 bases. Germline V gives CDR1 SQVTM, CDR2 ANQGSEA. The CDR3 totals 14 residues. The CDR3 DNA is TGCAGCGTTGATGGGGGCACAGGGCGCCCTGAAGCTTTCTTT. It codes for CSVDGGTGRPEAFF. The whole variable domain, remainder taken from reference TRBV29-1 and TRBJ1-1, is SAVISQKPSRDICQRGTSLTIQCQVDSQVTMMFWYRQQPGQSLTLIATANQGSEATYESGFVIDKFPISRPNLTFSTLTVSNMSPEDSSIYLCSVDGGTGRPEAFFGQGTRLTVV.

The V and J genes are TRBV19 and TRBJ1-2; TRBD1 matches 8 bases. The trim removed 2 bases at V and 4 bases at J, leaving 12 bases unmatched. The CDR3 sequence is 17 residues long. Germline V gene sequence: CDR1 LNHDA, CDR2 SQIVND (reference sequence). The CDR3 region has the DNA TGTGCCAGTAGTATAAATGTTCGGGACAGGCGTGTCTATGGCTACACCTTC. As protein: CASSINVRDRRVYGYTF.

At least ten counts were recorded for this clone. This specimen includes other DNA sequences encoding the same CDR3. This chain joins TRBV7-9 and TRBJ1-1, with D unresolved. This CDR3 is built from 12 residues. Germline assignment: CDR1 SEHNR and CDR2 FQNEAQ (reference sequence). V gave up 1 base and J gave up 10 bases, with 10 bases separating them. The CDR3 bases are TGTGCCAGCAGCTTAGAAGGGTTGGGAGCTTTCTTT. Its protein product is CASSLEGLGAFF.

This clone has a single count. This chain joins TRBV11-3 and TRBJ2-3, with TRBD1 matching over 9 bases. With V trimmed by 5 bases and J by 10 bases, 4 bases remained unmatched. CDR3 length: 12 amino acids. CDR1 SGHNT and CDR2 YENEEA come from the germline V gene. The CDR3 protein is CASSSRDRAQYF. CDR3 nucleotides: TGTGCCAGCAGCAGCCGGGACAGGGCGCAGTATTTT.

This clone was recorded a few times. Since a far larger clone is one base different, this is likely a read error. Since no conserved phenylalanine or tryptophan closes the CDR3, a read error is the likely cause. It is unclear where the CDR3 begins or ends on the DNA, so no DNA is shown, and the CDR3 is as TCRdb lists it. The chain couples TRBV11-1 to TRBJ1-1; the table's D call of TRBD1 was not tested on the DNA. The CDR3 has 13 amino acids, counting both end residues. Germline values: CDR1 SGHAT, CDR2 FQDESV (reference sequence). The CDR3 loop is CASSSQTQGETFL.

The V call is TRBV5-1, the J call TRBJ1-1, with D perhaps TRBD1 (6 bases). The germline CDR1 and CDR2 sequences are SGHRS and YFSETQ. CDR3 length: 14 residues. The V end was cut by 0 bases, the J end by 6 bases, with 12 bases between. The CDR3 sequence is CASSLVPGVAEAFF. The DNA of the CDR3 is TGCGCCAGCAGCTTGGTTCCAGGGGTGGCTGAAGCTTTCTTT.

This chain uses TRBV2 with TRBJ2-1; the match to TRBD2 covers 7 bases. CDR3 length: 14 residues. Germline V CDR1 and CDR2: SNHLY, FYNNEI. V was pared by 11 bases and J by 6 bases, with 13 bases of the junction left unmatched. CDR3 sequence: CAGSGTTPGNEQFF. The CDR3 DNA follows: TGTGCCGGTTCCGGGACTACCCCCGGCAATGAGCAGTTCTTC. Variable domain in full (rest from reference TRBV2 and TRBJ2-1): EPEVTQTPSHQVTQMGQEVILRCVPISNHLYFYWYRQILGQKVEFLVSFYNNEISEKSEIFDDQFSVERPDGSNFTLKIRSTKLEDSAMYFCAGSGTTPGNEQFFGPGTRLTVL.

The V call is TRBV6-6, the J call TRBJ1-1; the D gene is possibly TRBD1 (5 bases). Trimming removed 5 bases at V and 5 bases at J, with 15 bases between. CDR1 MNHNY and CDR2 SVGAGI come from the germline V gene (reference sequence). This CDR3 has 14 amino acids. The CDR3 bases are TGTGCCAGCAGTCCCTCGGGGCGGGGGACTGAAGCTTTCTTT. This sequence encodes CASSPSGRGTEAFF.

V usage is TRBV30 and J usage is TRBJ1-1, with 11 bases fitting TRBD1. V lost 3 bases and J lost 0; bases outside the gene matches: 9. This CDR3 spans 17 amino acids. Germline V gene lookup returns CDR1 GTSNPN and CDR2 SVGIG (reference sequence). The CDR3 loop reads CAWRPRDRGTMNTEAFF. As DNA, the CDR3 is TGTGCCTGGAGGCCCCGGGACAGGGGGACAATGAACACTGAAGCTTTCTTT.

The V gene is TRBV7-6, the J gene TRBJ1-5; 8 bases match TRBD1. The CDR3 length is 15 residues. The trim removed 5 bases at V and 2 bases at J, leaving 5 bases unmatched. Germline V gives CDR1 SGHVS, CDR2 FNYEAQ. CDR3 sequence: CASSQGQGGNQPQHF. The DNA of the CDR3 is TGTGCCAGCAGCCAAGGACAGGGAGGCAATCAGCCCCAGCATTTT.

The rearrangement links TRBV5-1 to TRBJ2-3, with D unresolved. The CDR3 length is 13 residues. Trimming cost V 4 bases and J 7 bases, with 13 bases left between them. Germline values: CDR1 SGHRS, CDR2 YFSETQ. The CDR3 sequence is CASSAEMDNTQYF. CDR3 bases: TGCGCCAGCAGCGCGGAGATGGATAATACGCAGTATTTT.